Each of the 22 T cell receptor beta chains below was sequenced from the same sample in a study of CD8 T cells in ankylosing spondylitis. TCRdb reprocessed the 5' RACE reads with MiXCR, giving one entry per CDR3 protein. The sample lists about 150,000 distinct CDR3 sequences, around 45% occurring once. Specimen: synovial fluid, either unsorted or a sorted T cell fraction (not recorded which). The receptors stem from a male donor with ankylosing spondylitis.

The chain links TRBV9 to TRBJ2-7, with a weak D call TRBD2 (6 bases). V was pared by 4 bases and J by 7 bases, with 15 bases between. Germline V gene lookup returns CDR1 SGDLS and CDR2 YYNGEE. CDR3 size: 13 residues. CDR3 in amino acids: CASSTHGSFEQYF. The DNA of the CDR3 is TGTGCCAGCAGCACCCACGGGAGTTTTGAGCAGTACTTC.

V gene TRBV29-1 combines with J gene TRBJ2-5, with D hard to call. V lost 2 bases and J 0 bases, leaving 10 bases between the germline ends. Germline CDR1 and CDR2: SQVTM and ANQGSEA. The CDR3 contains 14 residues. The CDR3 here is CSVERRSYQETQYF. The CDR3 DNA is TGCAGCGTTGAACGCCGGTCGTACCAAGAGACCCAGTACTTC.

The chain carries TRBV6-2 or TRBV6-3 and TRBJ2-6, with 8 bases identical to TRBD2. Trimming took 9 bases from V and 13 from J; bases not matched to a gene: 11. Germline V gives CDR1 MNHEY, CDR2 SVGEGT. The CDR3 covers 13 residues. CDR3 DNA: TGTGCCAGTCGCCTAGCGGGTGCCCTAGTCCTGACTTTC. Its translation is CASRLAGALVLTF.

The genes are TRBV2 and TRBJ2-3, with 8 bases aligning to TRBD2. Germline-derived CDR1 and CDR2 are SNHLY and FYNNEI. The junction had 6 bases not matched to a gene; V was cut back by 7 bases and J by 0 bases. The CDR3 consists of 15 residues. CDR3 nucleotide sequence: TGTGCCAGCATTCTGGTAGCGGGGAGCACAGATACGCAGTATTTT. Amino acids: CASILVAGSTDTQYF.

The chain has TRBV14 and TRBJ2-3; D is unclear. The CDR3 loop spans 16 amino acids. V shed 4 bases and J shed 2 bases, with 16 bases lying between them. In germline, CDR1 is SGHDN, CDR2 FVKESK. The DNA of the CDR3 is TGTGCCAGCAGCCCCCTTTGGCCCGGCACCACAGATACGCAGTATTTT. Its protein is CASSPLWPGTTDTQYF. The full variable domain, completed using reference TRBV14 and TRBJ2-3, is EAGVTQFPSHSVIEKGQTVTLRCDPISGHDNLYWYRRVMGKEIKFLLHFVKESKQDESGMPNNRFLAERTGGTYSTLKVQPAELEDSGVYFCASSPLWPGTTDTQYFGPGTRLTVL.

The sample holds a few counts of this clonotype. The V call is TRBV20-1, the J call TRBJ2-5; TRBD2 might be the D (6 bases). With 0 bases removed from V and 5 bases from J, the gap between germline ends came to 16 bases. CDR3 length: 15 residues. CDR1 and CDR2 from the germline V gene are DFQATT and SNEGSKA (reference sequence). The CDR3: CSARDLGLQGETQYF. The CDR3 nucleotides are TGCAGTGCTAGAGATCTGGGACTCCAGGGCGAGACCCAGTACTTC.

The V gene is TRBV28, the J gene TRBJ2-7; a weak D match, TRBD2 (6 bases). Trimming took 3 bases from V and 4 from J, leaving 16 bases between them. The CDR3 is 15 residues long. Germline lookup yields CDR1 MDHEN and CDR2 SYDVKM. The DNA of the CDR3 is TGTGCCAGCAGTTTGGGGCTAGCGCTTAAGTACGAGCAGTACTTC. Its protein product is CASSLGLALKYEQYF.

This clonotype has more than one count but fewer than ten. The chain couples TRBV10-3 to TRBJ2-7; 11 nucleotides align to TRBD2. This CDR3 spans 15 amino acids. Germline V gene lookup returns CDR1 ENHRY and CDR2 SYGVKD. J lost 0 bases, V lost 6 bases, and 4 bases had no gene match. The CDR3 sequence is CAIRGTSGYSYEQYF. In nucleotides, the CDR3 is TGTGCCATCAGGGGGACTAGCGGATACTCCTACGAGCAGTACTTC.

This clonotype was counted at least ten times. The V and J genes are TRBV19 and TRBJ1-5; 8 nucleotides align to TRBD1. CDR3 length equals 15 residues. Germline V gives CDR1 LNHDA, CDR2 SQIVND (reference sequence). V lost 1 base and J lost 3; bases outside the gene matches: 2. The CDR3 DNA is TGTGCCAGTAGTATAGCAGGGGGCATCAATCAGCCCCAGCATTTT. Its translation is CASSIAGGINQPQHF. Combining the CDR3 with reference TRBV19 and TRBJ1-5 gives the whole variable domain DGGITQSPKYLFRKEGQNVTLSCEQNLNHDAMYWYRQDPGQGLRLIYYSQIVNDFQKGDIAEGYSVSREKKESFPLTVTSAQKNPTAFYLCASSIAGGINQPQHFGDGTRLSIL.

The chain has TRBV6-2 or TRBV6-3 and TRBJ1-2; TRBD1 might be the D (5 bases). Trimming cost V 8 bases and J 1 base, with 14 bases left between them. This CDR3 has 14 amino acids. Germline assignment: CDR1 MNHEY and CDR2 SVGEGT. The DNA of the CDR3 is TGTGCCAGCGGAGGGGCCTGGATTAACTATGGCTACACCTTC. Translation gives CASGGAWINYGYTF.

CDR3 in DNA: TGTGCCAGCAGCTTACGGACTAGCGAGCACAATGAGCAGTTCTTC. Its protein product is CASSLRTSEHNEQFF. This chain connects TRBV7-9 to TRBJ2-1; TRBD2 matches at 9 bases. With V trimmed by 2 bases and J by 5 bases, 4 bases remained unmatched. Germline assignment: CDR1 SEHNR and CDR2 FQNEAQ (reference sequence). The CDR3 covers 15 residues.

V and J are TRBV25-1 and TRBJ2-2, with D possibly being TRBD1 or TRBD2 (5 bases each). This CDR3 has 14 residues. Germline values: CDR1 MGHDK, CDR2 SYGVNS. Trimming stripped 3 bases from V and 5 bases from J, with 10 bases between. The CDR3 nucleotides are TGTGCCAGCAGTGAGAGTGGGGGTACCGGGGAGCTGTTTTTT. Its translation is CASSESGGTGELFF. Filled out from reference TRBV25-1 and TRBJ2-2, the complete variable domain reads EADIYQTPRYLVIGTGKKITLECSQTMGHDKMYWYQQDPGMELHLIHYSYGVNSTEKGDLSSESTVSRIRTEHFPLTLESARPSHTSQYLCASSESGGTGELFFGEGSRLTVL.

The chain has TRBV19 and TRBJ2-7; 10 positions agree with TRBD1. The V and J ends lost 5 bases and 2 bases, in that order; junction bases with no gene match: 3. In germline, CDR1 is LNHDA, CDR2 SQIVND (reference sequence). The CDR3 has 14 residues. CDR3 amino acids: CASSWGQGTYEQYF. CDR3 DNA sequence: TGTGCCAGTAGTTGGGGACAGGGGACCTACGAGCAGTACTTC.

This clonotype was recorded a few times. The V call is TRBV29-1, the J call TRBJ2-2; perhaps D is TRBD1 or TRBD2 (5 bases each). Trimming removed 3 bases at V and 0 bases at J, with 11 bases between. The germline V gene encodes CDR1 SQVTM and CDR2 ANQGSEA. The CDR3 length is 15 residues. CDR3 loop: CSVEGTDTNTGELFF. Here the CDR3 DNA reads TGCAGCGTTGAGGGGACGGATACGAACACCGGGGAGCTGTTTTTT.

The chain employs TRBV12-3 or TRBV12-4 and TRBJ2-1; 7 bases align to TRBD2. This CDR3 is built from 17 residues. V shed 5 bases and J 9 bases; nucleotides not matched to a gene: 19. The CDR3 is CASSPGYSGPLRGEQFF. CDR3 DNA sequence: TGTGCCAGCAGTCCAGGGTATAGCGGGCCCCTACGGGGTGAGCAGTTCTTC.

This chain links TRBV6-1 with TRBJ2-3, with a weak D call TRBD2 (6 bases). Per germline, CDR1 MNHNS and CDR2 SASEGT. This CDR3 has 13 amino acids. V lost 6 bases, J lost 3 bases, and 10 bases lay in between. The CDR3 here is CASRSGLTDTQYF. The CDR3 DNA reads TGTGCCAGCAGAAGCGGGTTGACAGATACGCAGTATTTT.

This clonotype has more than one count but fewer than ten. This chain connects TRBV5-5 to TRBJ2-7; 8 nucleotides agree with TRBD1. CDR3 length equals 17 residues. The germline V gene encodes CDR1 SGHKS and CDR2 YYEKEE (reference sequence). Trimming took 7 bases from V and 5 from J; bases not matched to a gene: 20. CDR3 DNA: TGTGCCAGCGGCCCTGGGGCCCTCGGACAGGGTATTGACGAGCAGTACTTC. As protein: CASGPGALGQGIDEQYF.

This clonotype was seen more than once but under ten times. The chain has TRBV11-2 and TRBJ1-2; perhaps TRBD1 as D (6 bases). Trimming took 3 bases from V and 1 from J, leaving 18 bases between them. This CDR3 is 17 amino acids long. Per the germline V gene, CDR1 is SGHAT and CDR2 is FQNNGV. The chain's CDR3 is CASSLNPRGPRNYGYTF. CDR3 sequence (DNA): TGTGCCAGCAGCTTGAATCCCAGGGGCCCCCGTAACTATGGCTACACCTTC.

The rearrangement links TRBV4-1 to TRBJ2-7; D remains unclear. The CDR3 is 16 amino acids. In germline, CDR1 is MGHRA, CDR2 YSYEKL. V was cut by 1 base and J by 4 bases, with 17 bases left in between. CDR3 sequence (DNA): TGCGCCAGCAGCCAAGTCGCCCCCACGGGCCCGTACGAGCAGTACTTC. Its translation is CASSQVAPTGPYEQYF.

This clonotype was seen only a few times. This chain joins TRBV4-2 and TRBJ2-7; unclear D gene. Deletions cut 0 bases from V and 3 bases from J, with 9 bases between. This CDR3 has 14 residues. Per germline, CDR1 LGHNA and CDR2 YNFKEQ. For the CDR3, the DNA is TGTGCCAGCAGCCAAGACAAGACCTACTACGAGCAGTACTTC. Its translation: CASSQDKTYYEQYF.

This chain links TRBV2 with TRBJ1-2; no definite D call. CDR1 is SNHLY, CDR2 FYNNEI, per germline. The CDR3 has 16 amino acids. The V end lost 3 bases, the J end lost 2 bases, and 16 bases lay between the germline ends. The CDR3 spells CASSELEVRFNYGYTF. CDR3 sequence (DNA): TGTGCCAGCAGTGAGCTGGAGGTTAGGTTCAACTATGGCTACACCTTC.

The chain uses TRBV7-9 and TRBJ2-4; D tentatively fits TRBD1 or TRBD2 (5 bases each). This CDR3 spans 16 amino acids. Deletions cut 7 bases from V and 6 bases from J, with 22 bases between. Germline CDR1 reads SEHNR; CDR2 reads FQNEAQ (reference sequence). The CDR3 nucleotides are TGTGCCAGCACCAGAAGGTCGGGGCGCCGGAGAAACATTCAGTACTTC. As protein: CASTRRSGRRRNIQYF. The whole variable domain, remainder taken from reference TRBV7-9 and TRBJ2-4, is DTGVSQNPRHKITKRGQNVTFRCDPISEHNRLYWYRQTLGQGPEFLTYFQNEAQLEKSRLLSDRFSAERPKGSFSTLEIQRTEQGDSAMYLCASTRRSGRRRNIQYFGAGTRLSVL.